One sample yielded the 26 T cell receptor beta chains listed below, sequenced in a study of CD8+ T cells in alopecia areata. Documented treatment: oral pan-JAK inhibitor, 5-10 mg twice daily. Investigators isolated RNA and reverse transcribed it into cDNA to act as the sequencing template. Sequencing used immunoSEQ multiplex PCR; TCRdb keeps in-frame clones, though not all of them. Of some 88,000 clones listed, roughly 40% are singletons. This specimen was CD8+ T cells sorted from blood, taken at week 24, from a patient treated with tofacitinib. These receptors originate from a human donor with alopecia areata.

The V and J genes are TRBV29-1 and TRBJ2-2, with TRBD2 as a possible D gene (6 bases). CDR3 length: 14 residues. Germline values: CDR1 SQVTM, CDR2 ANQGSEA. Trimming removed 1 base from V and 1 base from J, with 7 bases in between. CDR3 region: CSVEAGRNTGELFF. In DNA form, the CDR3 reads TGCAGCGTTGAAGCCGGGAGGAACACCGGGGAGCTGTTTTTT.

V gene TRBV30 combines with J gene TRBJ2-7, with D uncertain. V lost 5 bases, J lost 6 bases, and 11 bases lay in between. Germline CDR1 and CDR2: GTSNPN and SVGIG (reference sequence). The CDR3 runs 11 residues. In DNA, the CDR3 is TGTGCCTGGCGATATAACTCCGAGCAGTACTTC. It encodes CAWRYNSEQYF.

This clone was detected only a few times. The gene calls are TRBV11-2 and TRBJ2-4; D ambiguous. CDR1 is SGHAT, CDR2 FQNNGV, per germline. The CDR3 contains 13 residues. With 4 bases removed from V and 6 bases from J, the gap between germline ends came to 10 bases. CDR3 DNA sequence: TGTGCCAGCAGCTCCCATCGGACAAACATTCAGTACTTC. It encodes CASSSHRTNIQYF.

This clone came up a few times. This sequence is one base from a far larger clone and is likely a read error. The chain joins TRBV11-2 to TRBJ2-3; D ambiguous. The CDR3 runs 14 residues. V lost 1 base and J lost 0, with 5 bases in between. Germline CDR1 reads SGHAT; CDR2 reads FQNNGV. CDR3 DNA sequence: TGTGCCAGCAGCTTAGCAGGAAGCACAGATACGCAGTATTTT. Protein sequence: CASSLAGSTDTQYF. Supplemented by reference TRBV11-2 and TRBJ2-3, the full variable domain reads EAGVAQSPRYKIIEKRQSVAFWCNPISGHATLYWYQQILGQGPKLLIQFQNNGVVDDSQLPKDRFSAERLKGVDSTLKIQPAKLEDSAVYLCASSLAGSTDTQYFGPGTRLTVL.

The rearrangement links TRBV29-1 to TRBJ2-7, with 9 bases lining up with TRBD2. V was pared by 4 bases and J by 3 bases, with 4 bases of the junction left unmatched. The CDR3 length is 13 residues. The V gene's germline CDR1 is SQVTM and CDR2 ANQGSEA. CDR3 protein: CSVASGRIYEQYF. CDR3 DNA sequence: TGCAGCGTTGCCAGCGGGAGGATCTACGAGCAGTACTTC.

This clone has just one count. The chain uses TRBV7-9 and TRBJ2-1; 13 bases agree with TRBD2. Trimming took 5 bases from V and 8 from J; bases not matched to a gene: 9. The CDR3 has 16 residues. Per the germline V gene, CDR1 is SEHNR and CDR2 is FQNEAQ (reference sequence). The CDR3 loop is CASSATSGRAGDEQFF. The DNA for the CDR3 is TGTGCCAGCAGCGCTACTAGCGGGAGGGCCGGGGATGAGCAGTTCTTC.

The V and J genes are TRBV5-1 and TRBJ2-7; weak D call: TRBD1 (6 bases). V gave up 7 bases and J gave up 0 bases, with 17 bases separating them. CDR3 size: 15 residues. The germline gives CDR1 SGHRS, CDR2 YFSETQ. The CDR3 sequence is CASGTGTKSSYEQYF. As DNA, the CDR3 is TGCGCCAGCGGTACAGGGACCAAAAGCTCCTACGAGCAGTACTTC.

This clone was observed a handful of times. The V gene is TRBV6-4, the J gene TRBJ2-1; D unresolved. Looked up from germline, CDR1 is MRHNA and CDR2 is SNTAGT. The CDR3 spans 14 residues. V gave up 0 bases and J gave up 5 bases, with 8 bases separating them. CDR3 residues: CASSDSVENNEQFF. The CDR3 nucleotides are TGTGCCAGCAGTGACTCGGTAGAAAACAATGAGCAGTTCTTC.

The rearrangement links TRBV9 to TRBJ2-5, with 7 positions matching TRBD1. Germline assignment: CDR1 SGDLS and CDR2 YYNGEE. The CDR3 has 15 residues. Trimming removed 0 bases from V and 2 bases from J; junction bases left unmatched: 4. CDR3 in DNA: TGTGCCAGCAGCGTAGAGGGACAGCCGCAAGAGACCCAGTACTTC. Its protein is CASSVEGQPQETQYF.

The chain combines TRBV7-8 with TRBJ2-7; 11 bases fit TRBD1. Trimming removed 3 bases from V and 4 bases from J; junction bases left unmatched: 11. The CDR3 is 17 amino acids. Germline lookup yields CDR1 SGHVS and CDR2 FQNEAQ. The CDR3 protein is CASSLTGTGGIGYEQYF. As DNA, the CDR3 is TGTGCCAGCAGCTTGACCGGGACAGGGGGAATCGGATACGAGCAGTACTTC. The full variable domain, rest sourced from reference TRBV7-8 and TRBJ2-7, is GAGVSQSPRYKVAKRGQDVALRCDPISGHVSLFWYQQALGQGPEFLTYFQNEAQLDKSGLPSDRFFAERPEGSVSTLKIQRTQQEDSAVYLCASSLTGTGGIGYEQYFGPGTRLTVT.

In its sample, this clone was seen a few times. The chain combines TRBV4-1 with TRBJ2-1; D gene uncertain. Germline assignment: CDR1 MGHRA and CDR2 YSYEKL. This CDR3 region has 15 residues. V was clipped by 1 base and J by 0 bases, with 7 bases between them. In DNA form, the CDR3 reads TGCGCCAGCAGCCAAGGATATAGCTCCTACAATGAGCAGTTCTTC. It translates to CASSQGYSSYNEQFF.

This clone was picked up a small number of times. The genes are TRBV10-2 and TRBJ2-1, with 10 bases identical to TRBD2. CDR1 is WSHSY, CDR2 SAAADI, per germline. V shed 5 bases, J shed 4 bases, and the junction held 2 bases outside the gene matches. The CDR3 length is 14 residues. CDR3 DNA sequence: TGCGCCAGCAGTAGGACTAGCGGATACAATGAGCAGTTCTTC. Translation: CASSRTSGYNEQFF.

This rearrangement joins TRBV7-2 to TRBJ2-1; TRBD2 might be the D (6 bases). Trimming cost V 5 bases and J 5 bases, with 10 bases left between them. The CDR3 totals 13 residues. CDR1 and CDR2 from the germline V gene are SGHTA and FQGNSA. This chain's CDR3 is CASSVGLHNEQFF. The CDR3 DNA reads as TGTGCCAGCAGCGTGGGACTCCACAATGAGCAGTTCTTC.

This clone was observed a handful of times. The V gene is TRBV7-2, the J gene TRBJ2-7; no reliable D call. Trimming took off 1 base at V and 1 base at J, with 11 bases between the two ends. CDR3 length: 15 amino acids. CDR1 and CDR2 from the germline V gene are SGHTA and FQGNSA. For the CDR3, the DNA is TGTGCCAGCAGCTTAGACCGAAGCTTATCCTACGAGCAGTACTTC. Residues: CASSLDRSLSYEQYF.

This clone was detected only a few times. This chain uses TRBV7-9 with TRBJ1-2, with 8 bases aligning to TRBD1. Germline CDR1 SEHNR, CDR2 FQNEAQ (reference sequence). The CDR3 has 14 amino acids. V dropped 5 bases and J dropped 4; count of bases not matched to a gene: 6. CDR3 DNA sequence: TGTGCCAGCAGCCCCCGGGACAGGCCCTATGGCTACACCTTC. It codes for CASSPRDRPYGYTF.

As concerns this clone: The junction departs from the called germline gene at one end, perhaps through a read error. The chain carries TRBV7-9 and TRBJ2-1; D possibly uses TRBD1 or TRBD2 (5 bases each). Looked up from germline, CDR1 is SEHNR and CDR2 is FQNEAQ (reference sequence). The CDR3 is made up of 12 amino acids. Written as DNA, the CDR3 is TGTGCCAGCAGCTTAGGGGTGAGGGGCCGTCTCTTC. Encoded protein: CASSLGVRGRLF.

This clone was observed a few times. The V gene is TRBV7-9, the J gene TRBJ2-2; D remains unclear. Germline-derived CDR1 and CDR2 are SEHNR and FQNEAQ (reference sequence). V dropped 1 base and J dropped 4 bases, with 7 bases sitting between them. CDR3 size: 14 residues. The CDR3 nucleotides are TGTGCCAGCAGCTTAGGCGAAACCACCGGGGAGCTGTTTTTT. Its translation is CASSLGETTGELFF.

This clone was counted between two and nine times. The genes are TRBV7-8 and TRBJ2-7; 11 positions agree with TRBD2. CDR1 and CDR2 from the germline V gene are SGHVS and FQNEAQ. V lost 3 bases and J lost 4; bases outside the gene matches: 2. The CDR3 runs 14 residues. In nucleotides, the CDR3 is TGTGCCAGCAGCTTCCGGACTAGCGGGTACGAGCAGTACTTC. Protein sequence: CASSFRTSGYEQYF.

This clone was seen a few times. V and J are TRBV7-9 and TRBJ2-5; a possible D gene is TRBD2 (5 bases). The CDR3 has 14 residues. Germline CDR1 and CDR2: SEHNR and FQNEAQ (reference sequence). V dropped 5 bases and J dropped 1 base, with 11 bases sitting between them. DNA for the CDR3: TGTGCCAGCAGCAATCAGCGGACCCAAGAGACCCAGTACTTC. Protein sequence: CASSNQRTQETQYF.

The CDR3 reads CSVEGPSGNNEQFF. In nucleotides, the CDR3 is TGCAGCGTTGAAGGGCCTAGCGGGAACAATGAGCAGTTCTTC. The genes are TRBV29-1 and TRBJ2-1; 9 bases map to TRBD2. The CDR3 is made up of 14 amino acids. Trimming took 1 base from V and 5 from J; bases not matched to a gene: 3. The germline gives CDR1 SQVTM, CDR2 ANQGSEA.

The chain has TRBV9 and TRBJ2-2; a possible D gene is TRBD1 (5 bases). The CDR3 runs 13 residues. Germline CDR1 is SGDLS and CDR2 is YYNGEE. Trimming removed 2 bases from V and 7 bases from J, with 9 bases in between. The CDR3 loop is CASSVFTGGELFF. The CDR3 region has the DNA TGTGCCAGCAGCGTCTTTACAGGCGGGGAGCTGTTTTTT. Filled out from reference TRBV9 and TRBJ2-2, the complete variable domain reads DSGVTQTPKHLITATGQRVTLRCSPRSGDLSVYWYQQSLDQGLQFLIQYYNGEERAKGNILERFSAQQFPDLHSELNLSSLELGDSALYFCASSVFTGGELFFGEGSRLTVL.

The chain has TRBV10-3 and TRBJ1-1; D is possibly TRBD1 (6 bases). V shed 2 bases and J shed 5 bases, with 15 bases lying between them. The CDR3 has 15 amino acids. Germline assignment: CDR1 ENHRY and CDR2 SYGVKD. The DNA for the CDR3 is TGTGCCATCAGTGAGAGTGGCGGAGGGGGAACTGAAGCTTTCTTT. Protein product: CAISESGGGGTEAFF.

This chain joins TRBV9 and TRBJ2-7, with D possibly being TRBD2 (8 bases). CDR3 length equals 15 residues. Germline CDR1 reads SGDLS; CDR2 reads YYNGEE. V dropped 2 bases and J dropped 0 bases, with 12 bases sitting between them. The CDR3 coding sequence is TGTGCCAGCAGCGTTAGCGGGGACAGCTCCTACGAGCAGTACTTC. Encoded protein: CASSVSGDSSYEQYF.

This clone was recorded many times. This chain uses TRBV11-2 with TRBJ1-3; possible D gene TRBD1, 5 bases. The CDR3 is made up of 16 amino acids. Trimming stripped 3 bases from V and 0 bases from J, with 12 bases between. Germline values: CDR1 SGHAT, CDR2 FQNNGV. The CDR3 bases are TGTGCCAGCAGCTTGGGGCTACTCACCTCTGGAAACACCATATATTTT. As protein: CASSLGLLTSGNTIYF.

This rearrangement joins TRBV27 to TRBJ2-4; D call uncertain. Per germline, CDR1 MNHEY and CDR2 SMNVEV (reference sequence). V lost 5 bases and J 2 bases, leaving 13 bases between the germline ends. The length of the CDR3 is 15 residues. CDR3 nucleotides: TGTGCCAGCAGTACGGATCGGTCGTCCAAAAACATTCAGTACTTC. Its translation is CASSTDRSSKNIQYF.

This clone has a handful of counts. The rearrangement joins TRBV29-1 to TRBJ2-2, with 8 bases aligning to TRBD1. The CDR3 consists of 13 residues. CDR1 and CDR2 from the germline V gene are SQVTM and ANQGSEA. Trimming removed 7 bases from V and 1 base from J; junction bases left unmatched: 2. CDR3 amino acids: CSADRGNTGELFF. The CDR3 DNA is TGCAGCGCTGACAGGGGGAACACCGGGGAGCTGTTTTTT.